The 3 T cell receptor beta chains listed next were all sequenced from one sample in a study of blood T cell repertoires in COVID-19. Some clones are missing from TCRdb's copy, which holds only in-frame ones; the method was immunoSEQ multiplex PCR. In the table there are some 150,000 clones, approximately 88% of which are singletons. The sequenced sample was PBMCs or T cells enriched from blood (not recorded which). Source of these receptors: a woman aged 25-40 years with acute COVID-19.

The chain couples TRBV27 to TRBJ1-1, with 7 nucleotides matching TRBD1. CDR1 and CDR2 (germline): MNHEY, SMNVEV (reference sequence). The CDR3 has 15 residues. J lost 3 bases, V lost 5 bases, and 9 bases had no gene match. CDR3 bases: TGTGCCAGCAGTATGATAGGGACAGTAGACACTGAAGCTTTCTTT. This gives the protein CASSMIGTVDTEAFF.

CDR3 DNA sequence: TGTGCCAGCAGTTTACTGGCGGAGAGTTACGAGCAGTACTTC. Its protein is CASSLLAESYEQYF. The chain joins TRBV28 to TRBJ2-7; unclear D gene. The CDR3 has 14 residues. Germline CDR1 reads MDHEN; CDR2 reads SYDVKM. V lost 2 bases and J lost 4, with 12 bases in between. The full variable domain, its missing parts supplied by reference TRBV28 and TRBJ2-7, is DVKVTQSSRYLVKRTGEKVFLECVQDMDHENMFWYRQDPGLGLRLIYFSYDVKMKEKGDIPEGYSVSREKKERFSLILESASTNQTSMYLCASSLLAESYEQYFGPGTRLTVT.

A single count supports this clone. This chain connects TRBV3-1 (or the pseudogene TRBV3-2) to TRBJ1-6; unclear D gene. This CDR3 contains 14 residues. CDR1 and CDR2 (germline): LGHDT, YNNKEL (reference sequence). V lost 1 base and J 8 bases, leaving 9 bases between the germline ends. The DNA for the CDR3 is TGTGCCAGCAGCCAAGTGGTTCGGGATTCACCCCTCCACTTT. As protein: CASSQVVRDSPLHF.